Listed below are T cell receptor beta chains from one sample, sequenced in a study of blood T cell repertoires in COVID-19. Sequenced by immunoSEQ multiplex PCR; TCRdb stores in-frame clones only, minus some. Found here are more than 300,000 clones, around 82% of them singletons; the top ten hold roughly 1.2%. The specimen was peripheral blood. The receptors originated from a woman between 45 and 60 years old with acute or convalescent COVID-19. Each CDR3 is given with its conserved first and last residue. A D gene is named only where the DNA matches it firmly. Clone size is not always given. Where it is, it says once, few, many or a class for expanded clones.

>-|TRBJ1-1|TRBV25-1|-
CASSPGRTEAFF
TGTGCCAGCAGCCCAGGGAGGACTGAAGCTTTCTTT
>-|TRBJ1-4|TRBV25-1|-
CASSEPGVREKLFF
TGTGCCAGCAGTGAGCCAGGGGTAAGGGAAAAACTGTTTTTT
>TRBD1|TRBJ1-1|TRBV18|-
CASSKDRGVGNTEAFF
TGTGCCAGCTCGAAGGACAGGGGAGTGGGGAACACTGAAGCTTTCTTT
>-|TRBJ1-1|TRBV29-1|-
CSVRTKGSLAQAFF
TGCAGCGTCCGCACAAAAGGGAGCTTAGCACAAGCTTTCTTT
>-|TRBJ1-2|TRBV24-1|-
CATFRSGYGYTF
TGTGCCACCTTCCGGAGCGGCTATGGCTACACCTTC
>TRBD1|TRBJ2-2|TRBV15|-
CATSILGQDTGELFF
TGTGCCACCAGCATCCTGGGACAGGACACCGGGGAGCTGTTTTTT
>TRBD1|TRBJ2-3|TRBV15|once
CATSSRRGQGRSTDTQYF
TGTGCCACCAGCAGCCGAAGGGGGCAGGGTAGGAGCACAGATACGCAGTATTTT
>-|TRBJ1-3|TRBV28|-
CASSLIQGNTIYF
TGTGCCAGCAGTTTAATACAGGGAAACACCATATATTTT
>-|TRBJ2-3|TRBV3-1/TRBV3-2|-
CASSINTDTQYF
TGTGCCAGCAGCATAAACACAGATACGCAGTATTTT
>TRBD2|TRBJ2-1|TRBV5-4|-
CASSLGGGYSYNEQFF
TGTGCCAGCAGCTTGGGCGGGGGATACTCCTACAATGAGCAGTTCTTC
>-|TRBJ2-7|TRBV6-5|once
CASSAEGLKYEQYF
TGTGCCAGCAGCGCGGAGGGCCTAAAATACGAGCAGTACTTC
>-|TRBJ1-5|TRBV6-5|-
CASSLPGNQPQHF
TGTGCCAGCAGCCTCCCGGGCAATCAGCCCCAGCATTTT
>-|TRBJ1-1|TRBV12-3/TRBV12-4|-
CASSWRADTEAFF
TGTGCCAGCAGTTGGAGGGCGGACACTGAAGCTTTCTTT
>-|TRBJ2-3|TRBV5-1|-
CASSLAVGARGATDTQYF
TGCGCCAGCAGCTTGGCCGTAGGCGCCCGGGGGGCCACAGATACGCAGTATTTT
>TRBD1|TRBJ2-5|TRBV10-3|-
CAISELRGLETQYF
TGTGCCATCAGTGAATTGAGGGGGCTGGAGACCCAGTACTTC
>-|TRBJ1-3|TRBV7-2|-
CASSLDQGRSGNTIYF
TGTGCCAGCAGCTTAGATCAGGGCCGCTCTGGAAACACCATATATTTT
>TRBD1|TRBJ2-2|TRBV6-5|-
CASTKGAGDGELFF
TGTGCCAGCACCAAGGGGGCTGGGGACGGGGAGCTGTTTTTT
>-|TRBJ1-6|TRBV5-6|-
CASSLEGRSSPLHF
TGTGCCAGCAGCTTGGAAGGGAGATCTTCACCCCTCCACTTT
>-|TRBJ1-2|TRBV20-1|-
CSARPGYGYTF
TGCAGTGCTAGGCCCGGGTATGGCTACACCTTC
>-|TRBJ1-3|TRBV27|-
CASSPRGLSSGNTIYF
TGTGCCAGCAGTCCGAGGGGGTTGAGCTCTGGAAACACCATATATTTT
>-|TRBJ1-5|TRBV2|-
CASREGLNSNQPQHF
TGTGCCAGCAGGGAGGGACTGAATAGCAATCAGCCCCAGCATTTT
>TRBD1|TRBJ1-1|TRBV2|-
CASSTGVTEAFF
TGTGCCAGCAGTACAGGGGTTACTGAAGCTTTCTTT
>TRBD2|TRBJ2-7|TRBV6-2/TRBV6-3|once
CASSYDRAGGPEQYF
TGTGCCAGCAGTTACGATCGAGCGGGAGGTCCCGAGCAGTACTTC
>TRBD1|TRBJ1-6|TRBV28|-
CASSRTTGKNSPLHF
TGTGCCAGCAGTCGTACGACAGGGAAGAATTCACCCCTCCACTTT
>TRBD1|TRBJ2-7|TRBV18|once
CASSDTGAHSYEQYF
TGTGCCAGCTCGGATACAGGGGCCCACTCCTACGAGCAGTACTTC
>TRBD1|TRBJ2-3|TRBV19|-
CASSRTGPSTDTQYF
TGTGCCAGTAGTAGGACAGGGCCCTCCACAGATACGCAGTATTTT
>TRBD1|TRBJ1-3|TRBV19|few
CASRKTGAGNTIYF
TGTGCCAGTAGGAAGACAGGGGCTGGAAACACCATATATTTT
>TRBD1|TRBJ1-3|TRBV7-9|-
CASSFPQGAVGNTIYF
TGTGCCAGCAGCTTTCCTCAGGGGGCGGTTGGAAACACCATATATTTT
>-|TRBJ2-1|TRBV5-6|-
CASSFVAANEQFF
TGTGCCAGCAGTTTCGTCGCAGCGAATGAGCAGTTCTTC
>TRBD1|TRBJ2-2|TRBV11-3|-
CASSQGAVGELFF
TGTGCCAGCAGCCAGGGGGCAGTCGGGGAGCTGTTTTTT
>-|TRBJ1-5|TRBV18|once
CASSPTGTSGQPQHF
TGTGCCAGCTCACCAACAGGGACCAGTGGGCAGCCCCAGCATTTT
>TRBD1|TRBJ1-5|TRBV30|few
CAWNQDRGGQPQHF
TGTGCCTGGAACCAGGACAGGGGCGGTCAGCCCCAGCATTTT
>-|TRBJ1-1|TRBV18|-
CASSRSYNEAFF
TGTGCCAGCTCTCGATCCTATAATGAAGCTTTCTTT
>TRBD1|TRBJ1-2|TRBV30|-
CAWRRTDRAPSYTF
TGTGCCTGGAGGAGAACCGACAGGGCCCCTAGCTACACCTTC
>TRBD2|TRBJ2-7|TRBV5-1|once
CARGLTGLAGAEQYF
TGCGCCAGGGGGTTGACCGGGCTAGCGGGAGCCGAGCAGTACTTC
>TRBD1|TRBJ1-1|TRBV9|-
CASSGTGDNTEAFF
TGTGCCAGCAGCGGGACAGGGGATAACACTGAAGCTTTCTTT